Described below is a single TCR beta chain sequence and its context. Its antigen is undetermined. Germline CDR1 reads LNHDA; CDR2 reads SQIVND (reference sequence). This CDR3 has 15 amino acids. V lost 3 bases to trimming and J lost 4 bases, with 13 bases between them. This sample is drawn from a study of T cell repertoires in cytomegalovirus infection. Background on the study: CMV epitopes, recently identified HLA-C-restricted and well-studied HLA-B-restricted, were used. Indications came from public TCR beta signatures; they pointed to CMV infection and to a matching HLA type.

Study outcomes and limitations: The response measured ex vivo was dominated by TCR beta clonotypes (HLA-C-restricted and CMV-specific). CMV carriers having the relevant HLA were flagged by cumulative public TCR beta family frequency.

TCRdb ran MiXCR on the reads and lists one entry per CDR3 protein. The data hold about 480,000 distinct CDR3 sequences, with around 30% observed a single time. This material consisted of cultured PBMCs, taken from culture after CMV antigen stimulation. V and J are TRBV19 and TRBJ2-1, with no clear D. This TCR was recovered from a human donor in good health (CMV status not recorded). Some clones in this sample may be carry-over from other donors' samples. In DNA, the CDR3 is TGTGCCAGTAGTATTAGGGAAGGGCCTTACAATGAGCAGTTCTTC. The encoded protein is CASSIREGPYNEQFF.